Each of the 21 T cell receptor beta chains below was sequenced from the same sample in a study of cytomegalovirus exposure and HLA in healthy donors. PCR employed 60 Vbeta and 13 Jbeta primers. The protocol was immunoSEQ multiplex PCR, while the TCRdb copy is restricted to in-frame clones and leaves out a portion. This specimen shows 150,000 to 200,000 clones; the ten leading clones hold over 1%. Material: PBMCs. The receptors originated from a woman in her fifties or sixties in good health and CMV-seronegative.

The V gene is TRBV27, the J gene TRBJ1-6; D not certain. The germline CDR1 and CDR2 sequences are MNHEY and SMNVEV (reference sequence). V lost 1 base to trimming and J lost 3 bases, with 13 bases between them. The CDR3 extends over 17 amino acids. The CDR3 protein is CASSLFAGSNYNSPLHF. The DNA of the CDR3 is TGTGCCAGCAGTTTATTCGCGGGCAGCAACTATAATTCACCCCTCCACTTT.

V and J are TRBV27 and TRBJ2-7; 7 bases fit TRBD1. Unmatched junction bases numbered 8, after V lost 6 bases and J lost 3 bases. Germline-derived CDR1 and CDR2 are MNHEY and SMNVEV (reference sequence). The length of the CDR3 is 14 residues. DNA for the CDR3: TGTGCCAGCAGCCCCTACAGGGGTGGCTACGAGCAGTACTTC. It translates to CASSPYRGGYEQYF.

The gene calls are TRBV10-2 and TRBJ1-1; 7 bases fit TRBD1. Germline CDR1 WSHSY, CDR2 SAAADI. The CDR3 sequence is 15 residues long. V dropped 3 bases and J dropped 1; count of bases not matched to a gene: 5. The DNA for the CDR3 is TGCGCCAGCAGTGATCCCGGGACAGCGAACACTGAAGCTTTCTTT. It specifies CASSDPGTANTEAFF.

The chain is built from TRBV30 and TRBJ2-5; TRBD2 agrees at 8 bases. Germline trimming cut 1 base from V and 5 bases from J; bases unmatched to any gene: 0. CDR1 and CDR2 (germline): GTSNPN, SVGIG (reference sequence). This CDR3 has 12 amino acids. CDR3 in DNA: TGTGCCTGGAGTGGCGGGAGGGAGACCCAGTACTTC. This codes for CAWSGGRETQYF.

The rearrangement links TRBV4-1 to TRBJ2-1, with a weak D call TRBD2 (5 bases). This CDR3 region has 14 residues. Per the germline V gene, CDR1 is MGHRA and CDR2 is YSYEKL. The V gene lost 3 bases and the J gene lost 11 bases, with 17 bases spanning the gap. In nucleotides, the CDR3 is TGCGCCAGCAGCCACCCCCCTTCTAGCCCCCAGCAGTTCTTC. Protein: CASSHPPSSPQQFF.

This sequence joins TRBV4-3 and TRBJ2-7; 8 nucleotides line up with TRBD1. The CDR3 runs to 16 residues. Germline V gene sequence: CDR1 LGHNA, CDR2 YSLEER. The J segment lost 3 bases and the V segment lost 2 bases, leaving 9 bases of the junction unmatched. This chain's CDR3 is CASSQKRETGVYEQYF. CDR3 sequence (DNA): TGCGCCAGCAGCCAAAAGAGAGAGACAGGGGTCTACGAGCAGTACTTC.

Comments on this clone: Distinct nucleotide sequences in the sample also encode this CDR3. This rearrangement joins TRBV5-6 to TRBJ1-5; weak D call: TRBD1 (6 bases). CDR1 is SGHDT and CDR2 is YYEEEE in the germline V gene. This CDR3 comprises 14 residues. Trimming took 0 bases from V and 4 from J, leaving 8 bases between them. CDR3 DNA: TGTGCCAGCAGCTTGGGGACAGCAAATCAGCCCCAGCATTTT. This sequence encodes CASSLGTANQPQHF. The full variable domain, in which reference TRBV5-6 and TRBJ1-5 provide the parts outside the CDR3, is DAGVTQSPTHLIKTRGQQVTLRCSPKSGHDTVSWYQQALGQGPQFIFQYYEEEERQRGNFPDRFSGHQFPNYSSELNVNALLLGDSALYLCASSLGTANQPQHFGDGTRLSIL.

The gene calls are TRBV7-2 and TRBJ2-3, with TRBD1 matching 9 bases. Germline V gives CDR1 SGHTA, CDR2 FQGNSA. Trimming removed 5 bases from V and 3 bases from J; junction bases left unmatched: 3. The CDR3 length is 14 residues. The CDR3 DNA reads as TGTGCCAGCAGCCCAGGACAGGGGACAGATACGCAGTATTTT. Its protein is CASSPGQGTDTQYF.

The gene calls are TRBV2 and TRBJ2-5; 11 nucleotides line up with TRBD2. Trimming took 8 bases from V and 4 from J; bases not matched to a gene: 3. Germline V CDR1 and CDR2: SNHLY, FYNNEI. This CDR3 is 13 amino acids long. For the CDR3, the DNA is TGTGCCAGCTCCACTAGCGGGGGAGAGACCCAGTACTTC. Protein sequence: CASSTSGGETQYF.

By frequency, this clone registers medium-sized. The rearrangement uses TRBV2 and TRBJ1-4; possible D gene TRBD1, 6 bases. Germline assignment: CDR1 SNHLY and CDR2 FYNNEI. The V gene lost 3 bases and the J gene lost 11 bases, with 10 bases spanning the gap. This CDR3 is 12 amino acids long. CDR3 sequence: CASSEQGRKLFF. DNA for the CDR3: TGTGCCAGCAGTGAGCAGGGGCGTAAACTGTTTTTT.

The chain carries TRBV6-5 and TRBJ1-1; D gene ambiguous. Trimming stripped 0 bases from V and 3 bases from J, with 14 bases between. This CDR3 contains 16 residues. Germline V gene lookup returns CDR1 MNHEY and CDR2 SVGAGI. This CDR3 is CASSYSARAADTEAFF. CDR3 DNA sequence: TGTGCCAGCAGTTACTCCGCGAGGGCGGCGGACACTGAAGCTTTCTTT.

CDR3 nucleotides: TGCAGCTCTGAACAGGGAAACACCATATATTTT. Translating gives CSSEQGNTIYF. This chain links TRBV29-1 with TRBJ1-3; D is unclear. Germline assignment: CDR1 SQVTM and CDR2 ANQGSEA. V shed 8 bases and J shed 4 bases, with 9 bases lying between them. The CDR3 is 11 residues long.

The chain couples TRBV11-3 to TRBJ2-7; 9 bases match TRBD2. Looked up from germline, CDR1 is SGHNT and CDR2 is YENEEA. V was pared by 5 bases and J by 2 bases, with 7 bases of the junction left unmatched. The CDR3 totals 15 residues. CDR3 loop: CASSLSGSGAYEQYF. The CDR3 nucleotides read TGTGCCAGCAGCCTTAGCGGGAGTGGGGCCTACGAGCAGTACTTC.

The rearrangement joins TRBV6-8 to TRBJ2-4; weak D call: TRBD2 (5 bases). Germline assignment: CDR1 MNHGY and CDR2 SAAAGT. This CDR3 region has 14 residues. The V end lost 9 bases, the J end lost 2 bases, and 14 bases lay between the germline ends. The DNA for the CDR3 is TGTGCCAGGATTTCTCGCGGGTCCAAAAACATTCAGTACTTC. Protein sequence: CARISRGSKNIQYF.

The rearrangement uses TRBV13 and TRBJ1-3, with D uncertain. This CDR3 contains 14 residues. V was shortened by 5 bases and J by 1 base, with 9 bases between the two germline ends. CDR1 PRHDT and CDR2 FYEKMQ come from the germline V gene (reference sequence). CDR3 nucleotide sequence: TGTGCCAGCAGCGTCACGGGTTCTGGAAACACCATATATTTT. Its translation: CASSVTGSGNTIYF.

The chain is built from TRBV7-2 and TRBJ2-3; 7 bases match TRBD1. Per the germline V gene, CDR1 is SGHTA and CDR2 is FQGNSA. V shed 5 bases and J 2 bases; nucleotides not matched to a gene: 10. The CDR3 runs to 16 residues. The CDR3 reads CASSAWTGPHTDTQYF. The DNA of the CDR3 is TGTGCCAGCAGCGCCTGGACAGGACCACACACAGATACGCAGTATTTT.

The chain is built from TRBV5-4 and TRBJ2-3, with 8 positions matching TRBD2. The germline CDR1 and CDR2 sequences are SGHNT and YYREEE (reference sequence). The length of the CDR3 is 15 residues. The V gene end was trimmed by 1 base and the J gene end by 7 bases; junction bases not matched to a gene: 8. CDR3 DNA sequence: TGTGCCAGCAGCTTGAGAGCGGGAGAGCTATATACGCAGTATTTT. It specifies CASSLRAGELYTQYF. Full variable domain (rest looked up from reference TRBV5-4 and TRBJ2-3): ETGVTQSPTHLIKTRGQQVTLRCSSQSGHNTVSWYQQALGQGPQFIFQYYREEENGRGNFPPRFSGLQFPNYSSELNVNALELDDSALYLCASSLRAGELYTQYFGPGTRLTVL.

The CDR3 loop reads CASSLFKRGVGDTQYF. The CDR3 DNA follows: TGTGCCAGCAGCTTGTTCAAGCGGGGGGTGGGAGATACGCAGTATTTT. The chain employs TRBV5-6 and TRBJ2-3; 9 bases are a match to TRBD2. CDR1 and CDR2 (germline): SGHDT, YYEEEE. This CDR3 spans 16 amino acids. The J segment lost 5 bases and the V segment lost 1 base, leaving 8 bases of the junction unmatched.

The chain employs TRBV4-1 and TRBJ2-5, with 16 positions matching TRBD2. The junction had 6 bases not matched to a gene; V was cut back by 1 base and J by 4 bases. The germline gives CDR1 MGHRA, CDR2 YSYEKL. CDR3 size: 18 residues. The CDR3 spells CASSQAGTSGGAGETQYF. CDR3 nucleotides: TGCGCCAGCAGCCAAGCCGGGACTAGCGGGGGGGCAGGAGAGACCCAGTACTTC.

The V gene is TRBV5-6, the J gene TRBJ2-1; D unclear. Germline CDR1 SGHDT, CDR2 YYEEEE. V was trimmed by 1 base and J by 9 bases, leaving 8 bases between them. There are 12 residues in the CDR3. The CDR3 loop reads CASSLYMAEQFF. DNA of the CDR3: TGTGCCAGCAGCTTGTATATGGCTGAGCAGTTCTTC. The entire variable domain, with the rest obtained from reference TRBV5-6 and TRBJ2-1, is as follows: DAGVTQSPTHLIKTRGQQVTLRCSPKSGHDTVSWYQQALGQGPQFIFQYYEEEERQRGNFPDRFSGHQFPNYSSELNVNALLLGDSALYLCASSLYMAEQFFGPGTRLTVL.

The rearrangement links TRBV12-5 to TRBJ1-4; D is uncertain. This CDR3 is 12 amino acids long. V was clipped by 2 bases and J by 5 bases, with 3 bases between them. CDR1 is LGHNT and CDR2 is FRNRAP in the germline V gene. CDR3 in DNA: TGTGCTAGTGGTTTGCGGAATGAAAAACTGTTTTTT. Its translation: CASGLRNEKLFF.